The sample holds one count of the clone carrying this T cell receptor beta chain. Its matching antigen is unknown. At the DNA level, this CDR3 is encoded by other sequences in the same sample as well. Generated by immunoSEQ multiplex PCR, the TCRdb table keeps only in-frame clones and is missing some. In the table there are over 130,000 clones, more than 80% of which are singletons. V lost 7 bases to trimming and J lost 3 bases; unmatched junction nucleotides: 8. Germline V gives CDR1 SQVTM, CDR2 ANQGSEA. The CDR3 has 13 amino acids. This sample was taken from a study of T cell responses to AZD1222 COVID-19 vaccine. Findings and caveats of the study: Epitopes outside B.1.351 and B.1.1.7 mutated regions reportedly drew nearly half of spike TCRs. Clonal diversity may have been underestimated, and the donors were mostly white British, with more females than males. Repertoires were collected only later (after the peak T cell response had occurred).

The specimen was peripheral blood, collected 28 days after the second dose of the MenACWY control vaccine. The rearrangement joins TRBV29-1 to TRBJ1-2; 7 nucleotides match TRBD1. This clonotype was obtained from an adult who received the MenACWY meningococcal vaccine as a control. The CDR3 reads CSAKTGTDYGYTF. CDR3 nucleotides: TGCAGCGCTAAAACGGGGACAGACTATGGCTACACCTTC.